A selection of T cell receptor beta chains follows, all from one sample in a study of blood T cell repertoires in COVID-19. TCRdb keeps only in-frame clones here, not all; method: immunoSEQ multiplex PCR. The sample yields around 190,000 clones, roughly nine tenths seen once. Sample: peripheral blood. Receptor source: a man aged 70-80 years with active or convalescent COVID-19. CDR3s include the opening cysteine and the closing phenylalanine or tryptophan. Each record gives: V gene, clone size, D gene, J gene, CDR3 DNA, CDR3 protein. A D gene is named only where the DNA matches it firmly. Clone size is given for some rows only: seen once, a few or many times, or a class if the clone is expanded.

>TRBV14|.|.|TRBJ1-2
TGTGCCAGCAGCCATGGAGACCTTCGGTGGGGCTACACCTTC
CASSHGDLRWGYTF
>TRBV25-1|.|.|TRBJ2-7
TGTGCCAGCAGTGGGGGACAATTCTACGAGCAGTACTTC
CASSGGQFYEQYF
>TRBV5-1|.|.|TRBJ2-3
TGCGCCAGCAGTCCTATGGGCGCGGGGCCAGATACGCAGTATTTT
CASSPMGAGPDTQYF
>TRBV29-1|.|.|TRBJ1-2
TGCAGCGTCACCCCCCCCGGCGGCTATGGCTACACCTTC
CSVTPPGGYGYTF
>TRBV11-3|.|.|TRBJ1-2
TGTGCCAGCAGCTCCATGACAGGAGCTGGCTACACCTTC
CASSSMTGAGYTF
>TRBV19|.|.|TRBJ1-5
TGTGCCAGTAGTCCGCAGGGAGGCTATCAGCCCCAGCATTTT
CASSPQGGYQPQHF
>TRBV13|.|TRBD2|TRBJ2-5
TGTGCCAGCAGCTCCCGGGGGGGAGAGACCCAGTACTTC
CASSSRGGETQYF
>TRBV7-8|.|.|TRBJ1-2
TGTGCCAGCAGCTATTCAGGGGCCCGTCAGGGGTATGGCTACACCTTC
CASSYSGARQGYGYTF
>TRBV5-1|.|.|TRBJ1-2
TGCGCCAGCAGCTTCGCCAGGACTTCGAACTATGGCTACACCTTC
CASSFARTSNYGYTF
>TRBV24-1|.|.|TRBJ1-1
TGTGCCACCAGTGCCCCCGGGGGCACTGAAGCTTTCTTT
CATSAPGGTEAFF
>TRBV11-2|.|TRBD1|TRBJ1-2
TGTGCCAGCAGCCTCGGACAGGGGGCGAACGCTAACTATGGCTACACCTTC
CASSLGQGANANYGYTF
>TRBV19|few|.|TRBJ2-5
TGTGCCAGTAGTAGAGTACCACAGGGAGCCCAGTACTTC
CASSRVPQGAQYF
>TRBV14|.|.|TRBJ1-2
TGTGCCAGCAGCCAAGAGGGGACATCAGCTAACTATGGCTACACCTTC
CASSQEGTSANYGYTF
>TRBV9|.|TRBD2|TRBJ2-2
TGTGCCAGCAGCGTAGGACTAGCGGGGGCCTTAAACACCGGGGAGCTGTTTTTT
CASSVGLAGALNTGELFF
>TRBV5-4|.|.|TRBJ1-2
TGTGCCAGCAGCTTGGGGGCTGGAGGCTACACCTTC
CASSLGAGGYTF
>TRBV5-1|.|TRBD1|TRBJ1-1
TGCGCCAGCAGCTTGCAGGGGGCGAATACGGTAGCTTTCTTT
CASSLQGANTVAFF
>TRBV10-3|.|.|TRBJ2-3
TGTGCCATCAGTGAGGCCGACTTCCCAGATACGCAGTATTTT
CAISEADFPDTQYF
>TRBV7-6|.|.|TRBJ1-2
TGTGCCAGCAGTCAAACCCCCCTTAGCCAGGGCCTCTATGGCTACACCTTC
CASSQTPLSQGLYGYTF
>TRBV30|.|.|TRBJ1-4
TGTGCCTGGAGCCGGGGGGCCGATGAAAAACTGTTTTTT
CAWSRGADEKLFF
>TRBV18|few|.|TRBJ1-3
TGTGCCAGCTCTCCCCGAGTAGCGGACTCTGGAAACACCATATATTTT
CASSPRVADSGNTIYF
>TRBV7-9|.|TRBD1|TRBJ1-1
TGTGCCAGCAGCTTAGCGGGGACAGGGGGAACTGAAGCTTTCTTT
CASSLAGTGGTEAFF
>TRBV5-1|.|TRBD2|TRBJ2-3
TGCGCCAGCAGCTTGAGCCTAGCGGGAGGAGGGACAGATACGCAGTATTTT
CASSLSLAGGGTDTQYF
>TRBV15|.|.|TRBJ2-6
TGTGCCACCAGCGCCCCCGGACAGCCTGTTGGGGCCAACGTCCTGACTTTC
CATSAPGQPVGANVLTF
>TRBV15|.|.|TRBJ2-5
TGTGCCACCAGCAGGGACTACCAAGAGACCCAGTACTTC
CATSRDYQETQYF
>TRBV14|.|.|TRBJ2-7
TGTGCCAGCAGCCTAGAACAGGGATCTGATCCAAGCGAGCAGTACTTC
CASSLEQGSDPSEQYF
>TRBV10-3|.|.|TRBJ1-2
TGTGCCATCAGGGACTCCTTGGGAGATGGCTACACCTTC
CAIRDSLGDGYTF
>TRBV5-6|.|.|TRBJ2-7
TGTGCCAGCAGCTTGGCCAGCGCATTGCACGAGCAGTACTTC
CASSLASALHEQYF
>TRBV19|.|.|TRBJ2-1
TGTGCCAGTACCGACGGCGGCAGCGCCACTTACAATGAGCAGTTCTTC
CASTDGGSATYNEQFF
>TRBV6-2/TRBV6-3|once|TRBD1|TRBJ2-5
TGTGCCAGCAGCCCCCGGGGACAGGGGTGGACCCAGTACTTC
CASSPRGQGWTQYF
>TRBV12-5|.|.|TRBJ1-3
TGTGCTAGTGGTTCCCAGGCAGGGGTAGGTGGAAACACCATATATTTT
CASGSQAGVGGNTIYF
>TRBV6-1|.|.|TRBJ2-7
TGTGCCAGCAGTGAAGTATACAGTGAGGGCCACGAGCAGTACTTC
CASSEVYSEGHEQYF
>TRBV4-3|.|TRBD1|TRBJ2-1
TGCGCCAGCAGCCAGCGCACAGGGGGCTTCTACAATGAGCAGTTCTTC
CASSQRTGGFYNEQFF
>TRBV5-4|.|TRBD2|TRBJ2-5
TGTGCCAGCAGCCGGACTAGCGGGAGGCGAGTTGAGACCCAGTACTTC
CASSRTSGRRVETQYF
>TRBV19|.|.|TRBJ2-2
TGTGCCAGTACCAAAGCAGGGTTCCCGAACACCGGGGAGCTGTTTTTT
CASTKAGFPNTGELFF
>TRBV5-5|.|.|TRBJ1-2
TGTGCCAGCAGCTTGTCCCAGGCTAACTATGGCTACACCTTC
CASSLSQANYGYTF
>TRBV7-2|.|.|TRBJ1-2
TGTGCCAGCAGCTTAAGGGGCCGAAACTATGGCTACACCTTC
CASSLRGRNYGYTF
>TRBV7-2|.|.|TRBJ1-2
TGTGCCAGCAGCTCTGATAGAACGAGGAACTATGGCTACACCTTC
CASSSDRTRNYGYTF
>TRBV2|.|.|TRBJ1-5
TGTGCCAGCAGTGAAGATCTTAACTATCAGCCCCAGCATTTT
CASSEDLNYQPQHF
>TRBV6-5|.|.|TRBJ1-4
TGTGCCAGCAGCAGGACACGGGCCGAAAAACTGTTTTTT
CASSRTRAEKLFF
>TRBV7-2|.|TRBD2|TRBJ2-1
TGTGCCAGCAGCCCTCTAGCGGGAGCGTACAATGAGCAGTTCTTC
CASSPLAGAYNEQFF
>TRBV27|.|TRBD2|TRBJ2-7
TGTGCCAGCAGTCTCCGAGCGGGAGGGGCCTACGAGCAGTACTTC
CASSLRAGGAYEQYF
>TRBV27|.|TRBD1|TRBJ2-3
TGTGCCAGCAGTGCCCCCGGGACAGGGGGGGATACGCAGTATTTT
CASSAPGTGGDTQYF
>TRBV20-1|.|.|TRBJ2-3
TGCAGTGCTCCCTTCACAGATACGCAGTATTTT
CSAPFTDTQYF
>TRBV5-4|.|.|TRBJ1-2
TGTGCCAGCAGCTTGGCCCAGGGAAATGGCTACACCTTC
CASSLAQGNGYTF
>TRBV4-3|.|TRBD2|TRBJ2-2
TGCGCCAGCAGCCGCTATCCGGGACTAGCGGGGGGGCCTCCCTCGAACACCGGGGAGCTGTTTTTT
CASSRYPGLAGGPPSNTGELFF
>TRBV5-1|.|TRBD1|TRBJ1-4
TGCGCCAGCAGCTGGGGGACAGGGGGCCCTAATGAAAAACTGTTTTTT
CASSWGTGGPNEKLFF
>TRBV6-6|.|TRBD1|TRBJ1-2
TGTGCCAGCAGTTACTCGGAGGGGGCGACTGGCTACACCTTC
CASSYSEGATGYTF
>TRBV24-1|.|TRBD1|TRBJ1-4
TGTGCCACCAGTGAGCCAGGGGGCACACGAGAAAAACTGTTTTTT
CATSEPGGTREKLFF
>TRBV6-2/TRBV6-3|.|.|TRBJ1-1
TGTGCCAGCAGTTACTACGTGACGACACCAGAAGCTTTCTTT
CASSYYVTTPEAFF
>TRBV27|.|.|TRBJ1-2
TGTGCCAGCAGTTTGGCCAGGGGCAGTGGCTATGGCTACACCTTC
CASSLARGSGYGYTF
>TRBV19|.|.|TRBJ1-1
TGTGCCAGTAGTCTCTACAGGGCGGTAGGCACTGAAGCTTTCTTT
CASSLYRAVGTEAFF
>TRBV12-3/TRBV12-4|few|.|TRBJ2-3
TGTGCCAGTCTATGGGGCTCGGATACGCAGTATTTT
CASLWGSDTQYF
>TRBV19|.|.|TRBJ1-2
TGTGCCAGTAGTATAGTTTCCGGGAACTATGGCTACACCTTC
CASSIVSGNYGYTF
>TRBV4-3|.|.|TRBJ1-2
TGCGCCAGCAGCCAAGATCAGGGGACCGGCTATGGCTACACCTTC
CASSQDQGTGYGYTF
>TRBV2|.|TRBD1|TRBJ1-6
TGTGCCAGCACCACATTAAGGGGGCTCTATAATTCACCCCTCCACTTT
CASTTLRGLYNSPLHF
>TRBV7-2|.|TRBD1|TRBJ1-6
TGTGCCAGCAGCGGACAGGGTTTGGGATATAATTCACCCCTCCACTTT
CASSGQGLGYNSPLHF
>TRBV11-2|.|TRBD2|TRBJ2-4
TGTGCCAGCAGCTTAGCTCTAGCGGGAGGGCCGAACATTCAGTACTTC
CASSLALAGGPNIQYF
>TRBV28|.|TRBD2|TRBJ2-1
TGTGCCAGCATAATAGCGGGGAGCTCCTACAATGAGCAGTTCTTC
CASIIAGSSYNEQFF
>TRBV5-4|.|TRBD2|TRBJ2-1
TGTGCCAGCAGCCTTAGCGGGAGTCAGAATGAGCAGTTCTTC
CASSLSGSQNEQFF